The 32 T cell receptor beta chains listed next were all sequenced from one sample in a study of cytomegalovirus exposure and HLA in healthy donors. The PCR was carried out with 60 Vbeta primers and 13 Jbeta primers. Profiling relied on immunoSEQ multiplex PCR, and the TCRdb table lists in-frame clones only, not all of them. Altogether about 200,000 clones are present, approximately 85% being singletons, with the ten largest covering around 2.7%. The source material was PBMCs. These TCRs come from a woman aged 40 to 55 in good health and CMV-seronegative.

The chain joins TRBV7-9 to TRBJ2-5; 9 nucleotides line up with TRBD1. Germline CDR1 and CDR2: SEHNR and FQNEAQ (reference sequence). The CDR3 loop spans 15 amino acids. The J segment lost 2 bases and the V segment lost 6 bases, leaving 7 bases of the junction unmatched. CDR3 DNA sequence: TGTGCCAGCAGTGGGGGACAGGGTGGTCAAGAGACCCAGTACTTC. Amino acid sequence: CASSGGQGGQETQYF.

The chain combines TRBV30 with TRBJ1-4, with TRBD1 matching over 8 bases. After removal of 5 bases from V and 8 bases from J, the junction contained 10 bases not matched to a gene. The CDR3 runs 14 residues. CDR1 is GTSNPN, CDR2 SVGIG, per germline (reference sequence). CDR3 sequence (DNA): TGTGCCTGGGATTCGACAGGGGTCGGAGAAAAACTGTTTTTT. Its translation is CAWDSTGVGEKLFF.

The chain is built from TRBV27 and TRBJ1-6; 7 bases map to TRBD1. Unmatched junction bases numbered 10, after V lost 4 bases and J lost 4 bases. This CDR3 comprises 17 residues. In germline, CDR1 is MNHEY, CDR2 SMNVEV (reference sequence). The CDR3 loop is CASSWGGSGGYNSPLHF. CDR3 nucleotide sequence: TGTGCCAGCAGTTGGGGCGGTTCAGGGGGGTATAATTCACCCCTCCACTTT.

The rearrangement joins TRBV15 to TRBJ2-7, with 8 bases lining up with TRBD1. The ends lost 5 bases at V and 1 base at J; junction bases unmatched: 7. Germline CDR1 is LNHNV and CDR2 is YYDKDF (reference sequence). The length of the CDR3 is 15 residues. The CDR3 DNA follows: TGTGCCACCAGCCTTACGGGACAGGTTTCCTACGAGCAGTACTTC. This codes for CATSLTGQVSYEQYF. The full variable domain, with the rest looked up from reference TRBV15 and TRBJ2-7, is DAMVIQNPRYQVTQFGKPVTLSCSQTLNHNVMYWYQQKSSQAPKLLFHYYDKDFNNEADTPDNFQSRRPNTSFCFLDIRSPGLGDTAMYLCATSLTGQVSYEQYFGPGTRLTVT.

The genes are TRBV5-5 and TRBJ2-7; the match to TRBD2 covers 11 bases. The junction had 1 base not matched to a gene; V was cut back by 4 bases and J by 1 base. Germline V lookup: CDR1 SGHKS, CDR2 YYEKEE (reference sequence). The CDR3 covers 14 residues. The CDR3 here is CASSTSGSSYEQYF. The CDR3 nucleotides are TGTGCCAGCAGCACTAGCGGGAGTTCCTACGAGCAGTACTTC.

The sample holds one count of this clone. The gene calls are TRBV7-9 and TRBJ2-6; 12 bases are a match to TRBD2. Germline CDR1 and CDR2: SEHNR and FQNEAQ (reference sequence). The V and J ends lost 2 bases and 2 bases, in that order; junction bases with no gene match: 7. This CDR3 is built from 19 residues. CDR3 nucleotide sequence: TGTGCCAGCAGCTTAAGGACTAGCGGGACTGCAGCTGGGGCCAACGTCCTGACTTTC. This encodes CASSLRTSGTAAGANVLTF.

The count of this clone is one. J is TRBJ2-2 and V is TRBV9; D unclear. Trimming cost V 0 bases and J 1 base, with 7 bases left between them. Per germline, CDR1 SGDLS and CDR2 YYNGEE. CDR3 size: 15 residues. DNA of the CDR3: TGTGCCAGCAGCGTAGCTCCCGGGAACACCGGGGAGCTGTTTTTT. This codes for CASSVAPGNTGELFF.

In DNA, the CDR3 is TGTGCCAGCAGCTTAGCGCTAGGGGGACTAGCGGAGTCCGATGAGCAGTTCTTC. Its translation: CASSLALGGLAESDEQFF. The V call is TRBV7-6, the J call TRBJ2-1, with TRBD2 identical over 11 bases. CDR3 length equals 18 residues. The trim removed 0 bases at V and 8 bases at J, leaving 12 bases unmatched. The V gene's germline CDR1 is SGHVS and CDR2 FNYEAQ.

The chain carries TRBV19 and TRBJ1-4; 7 bases map to TRBD1. Germline V lookup: CDR1 LNHDA, CDR2 SQIVND (reference sequence). V lost 6 bases and J lost 8; bases outside the gene matches: 15. The CDR3 spans 16 residues. The CDR3 nucleotides read TGTGCCAGTAGCGATGCCGGGTCAGGGGGACGAGAAAAACTGTTTTTT. Amino acid sequence: CASSDAGSGGREKLFF.

This rearrangement joins TRBV29-1 to TRBJ2-3; D may be TRBD2 (7 bases). V lost 7 bases and J lost 2, with 16 bases in between. The CDR3 length is 14 residues. Germline lookup yields CDR1 SQVTM and CDR2 ANQGSEA. CDR3 residues: CSARGGRLTDTQYF. The CDR3 region has the DNA TGCAGCGCGAGGGGGGGCCGACTCACAGATACGCAGTATTTT.

This chain uses TRBV6-6 with TRBJ2-7; 8 bases are a match to TRBD1. The CDR3 loop spans 13 amino acids. Germline CDR1 is MNHNY and CDR2 is SVGAGI (reference sequence). Germline trimming cut 6 bases from V and 13 bases from J; bases unmatched to any gene: 14. This chain's CDR3 is CASSPNGPGQAYF. The CDR3, as DNA: TGTGCCAGCAGCCCAAACGGACCGGGACAGGCCTACTTC.

V and J are TRBV28 and TRBJ2-7; D not resolved. The CDR3 has 14 amino acids. The V end was cut by 5 bases, the J end by 5 bases, with 16 bases between. In germline, CDR1 is MDHEN, CDR2 SYDVKM. DNA for the CDR3: TGTGCCAGCAGTCAGCGTTTCCGTACCGACGAGCAGTACTTC. Its protein is CASSQRFRTDEQYF.

This clone was observed a single time. Because the CDR3's place on the DNA is in doubt, the DNA is left out and the CDR3 is given as listed by TCRdb. CDR3 residues: CASSSGTSGIFWQFF. The chain recombines TRBV28 with TRBJ2-1; the table's D call, TRBD2, has no DNA check behind it. The CDR3 comprises 15 residues, both ends counted. The germline gives CDR1 MDHEN, CDR2 SYDVKM.

This sequence joins TRBV9 and TRBJ2-3, with TRBD2 as a possible D gene (5 bases). This CDR3 is 13 amino acids long. CDR1 SGDLS and CDR2 YYNGEE come from the germline V gene. V shed 3 bases and J shed 0 bases, with 5 bases lying between them. The CDR3 loop reads CASSGTSTDTQYF. DNA of the CDR3: TGTGCCAGCAGCGGGACTAGCACAGATACGCAGTATTTT. Using reference TRBV9 and TRBJ2-3 for the parts outside the CDR3, the full variable domain is DSGVTQTPKHLITATGQRVTLRCSPRSGDLSVYWYQQSLDQGLQFLIQYYNGEERAKGNILERFSAQQFPDLHSELNLSSLELGDSALYFCASSGTSTDTQYFGPGTRLTVL.

The chain combines TRBV29-1 with TRBJ2-2, with D perhaps TRBD2 (7 bases). Trimming removed 7 bases at V and 1 base at J, with 19 bases between. This CDR3 contains 16 residues. CDR1 and CDR2 from the germline V gene are SQVTM and ANQGSEA. CDR3 nucleotide sequence: TGCAGCGCGGGGGGCGGAGACCTTGGGAACACCGGGGAGCTGTTTTTT. Translated: CSAGGGDLGNTGELFF.

V usage is TRBV30 and J usage is TRBJ2-1, with TRBD2 as a possible D gene (6 bases). The CDR3 extends over 12 amino acids. Germline CDR1 and CDR2: GTSNPN and SVGIG (reference sequence). Trimming took off 1 base at V and 6 bases at J, with 7 bases between the two ends. For the CDR3, the DNA is TGTGCCTGGAGTGGGGAGGCCAATGAGCAGTTCTTC. Its translation: CAWSGEANEQFF.

The CDR3 reads CASSLWGDRGYGYTF. CDR3 nucleotide sequence: TGTGCCAGCAGTTTATGGGGGGACAGGGGGTATGGCTACACCTTC. The V call is TRBV27, the J call TRBJ1-2, with 11 positions matching TRBD1. V trimming: 1 base; J trimming: 5 bases; junction bases outside the gene matches: 3. This CDR3 has 15 residues. Germline CDR1 reads MNHEY; CDR2 reads SMNVEV (reference sequence).

Only one count was recorded for this clone. The chain combines TRBV29-1 with TRBJ2-4; the match to TRBD2 covers 12 bases. CDR3 size: 15 residues. Trimming took 0 bases from V and 8 from J; bases not matched to a gene: 5. In germline, CDR1 is SQVTM, CDR2 ANQGSEA. CDR3 loop: CSVEDLASGRDIQYF. The DNA for the CDR3 is TGCAGCGTTGAAGATCTGGCTAGCGGGAGGGACATTCAGTACTTC.

The chain links TRBV18 to TRBJ1-3; 8 bases align to TRBD1. J was trimmed by 0 bases and V by 6 bases; bases with no gene match: 4. CDR1 is KGHSH and CDR2 is LQKENI in the germline V gene. The CDR3 is made up of 15 amino acids. The CDR3 loop is CASSLDRGSGNTIYF. The CDR3 DNA is TGTGCCAGCTCTCTCGACAGGGGCTCTGGAAACACCATATATTTT.

As regards this clone: Other DNA sequences from this sample encode an identical CDR3 as well. V and J are TRBV27 and TRBJ2-7; D is unresolved. The CDR3 runs to 14 residues. The V end lost 0 bases, the J end lost 4 bases, and 10 bases lay between the germline ends. CDR1 is MNHEY and CDR2 is SMNVEV in the germline V gene (reference sequence). CDR3 sequence reads: CASSLSLATYEQYF. CDR3 nucleotides: TGTGCCAGCAGTTTATCCCTCGCGACTTACGAGCAGTACTTC.

CDR3 in DNA: TGCGCCAGCAGCAAAACTAGCGGGAGGGTTGGGCCGTACAATGAGCAGTTCTTC. Translating gives CASSKTSGRVGPYNEQFF. This chain uses TRBV5-1 with TRBJ2-1, with 13 bases that match TRBD2. V was clipped by 4 bases and J by 4 bases; unmatched bases: 11. This CDR3 contains 18 residues. Germline lookup yields CDR1 SGHRS and CDR2 YFSETQ.

The chain has TRBV5-1 and TRBJ1-1, with D maybe TRBD1 (6 bases). The CDR3 loop spans 12 amino acids. V lost 3 bases and J 6 bases, leaving 9 bases between the germline ends. Germline lookup yields CDR1 SGHRS and CDR2 YFSETQ. The CDR3 DNA sequence: TGCGCCAGCAGCTCAGGGGTCGCTGAAGCTTTCTTT. Amino acid sequence: CASSSGVAEAFF.

The V and J genes are TRBV27 and TRBJ2-7, with TRBD2 matching 7 bases. Germline CDR1 reads MNHEY; CDR2 reads SMNVEV (reference sequence). This CDR3 region has 15 residues. V was pared by 5 bases and J by 5 bases, with 12 bases of the junction left unmatched. The CDR3 DNA is TGTGCCAGCAGTGAAGGGCCGAGCGGGATGAACGAGCAGTACTTC. Its protein is CASSEGPSGMNEQYF.

CDR3 amino acids: CSVVGQGGNEQFF. The CDR3, as DNA: TGCAGCGTTGTGGGACAGGGCGGCAATGAGCAGTTCTTC. The V and J genes are TRBV29-1 and TRBJ2-1; 9 nucleotides line up with TRBD1. The V and J ends lost 4 bases and 6 bases, in that order; junction bases with no gene match: 4. Germline V gives CDR1 SQVTM, CDR2 ANQGSEA. The length of the CDR3 is 13 residues.

The chain couples TRBV13 to TRBJ2-7; no clear D. This CDR3 region has 12 residues. The V and J ends lost 3 bases and 5 bases respectively, with 8 bases between them. Looked up from germline, CDR1 is PRHDT and CDR2 is FYEKMQ (reference sequence). CDR3 in DNA: TGTGCCAGCAGCTTTCAGGTCAACGAGCAGTACTTC. Translating it yields CASSFQVNEQYF.

This chain joins TRBV6-4 and TRBJ2-1, with D possibly being TRBD2 (6 bases). The germline V gene encodes CDR1 MRHNA and CDR2 SNTAGT. This CDR3 region has 13 residues. V was pared by 3 bases and J by 9 bases, with 12 bases between. CDR3 sequence: CASSELEGSEQFF. In DNA, the CDR3 is TGTGCCAGCAGTGAATTGGAGGGCAGTGAGCAGTTCTTC.

The J gene is TRBJ2-1, the V gene TRBV4-1, with 8 nucleotides matching TRBD1. The CDR3 covers 14 residues. J was trimmed by 6 bases and V by 2 bases; bases with no gene match: 3. Germline V gives CDR1 MGHRA, CDR2 YSYEKL. This CDR3 is CASSQQGASNEQFF. The DNA for the CDR3 is TGCGCCAGCAGCCAACAGGGGGCAAGCAATGAGCAGTTCTTC.

V gene TRBV21-1 combines with J gene TRBJ2-7; the tabulated D call, TRBD2, remains unverified against the DNA. TRBV21-1 is a pseudogene locus. CDR3 length equals 11 residues. The CDR3 loop reads CASSSPREQYF. In nucleotides, the CDR3 is TGTGCCAGCAGCAGTCCCCGCGAGCAGTACTTC.

This rearrangement joins TRBV19 to TRBJ2-2; weak D call: TRBD1 (5 bases). This CDR3 spans 14 amino acids. The V gene lost 7 bases and the J gene lost 2 bases, with 11 bases spanning the gap. The germline V gene encodes CDR1 LNHDA and CDR2 SQIVND (reference sequence). Written as DNA, the CDR3 is TGTGCCAGTAAGCGACAGAGCAACACCGGGGAGCTGTTTTTT. Translated: CASKRQSNTGELFF.

V and J are TRBV7-2 and TRBJ2-3, with D possibly matching TRBD2 (6 bases). CDR1 and CDR2 from the germline V gene are SGHTA and FQGNSA. The CDR3 spans 13 residues. Trimming took off 7 bases at V and 3 bases at J, with 11 bases between the two ends. The CDR3 bases are TGTGCCAGCAAGAACGCGGGGACAGATACGCAGTATTTT. It codes for CASKNAGTDTQYF.

This clone occurred once. The CDR3 is CASSQGTGTQYF. For the CDR3, the DNA is TGTGCCAGCAGCCAGGGGACCGGGACCCAGTACTTC. The rearrangement uses TRBV27 and TRBJ2-5; possibly TRBD1 for D (6 bases). The CDR3 sequence is 12 residues long. V gave up 6 bases and J gave up 7 bases, with 12 bases separating them. Germline lookup yields CDR1 MNHEY and CDR2 SMNVEV (reference sequence).

The chain couples TRBV30 to TRBJ2-5, with D possibly being TRBD1 (6 bases). CDR1 and CDR2 (germline): GTSNPN, SVGIG (reference sequence). This CDR3 region has 15 residues. V was cut by 2 bases and J by 5 bases, with 18 bases left in between. CDR3 residues: CAWSLGQGFSETQYF. DNA of the CDR3: TGTGCCTGGAGTTTAGGGCAGGGGTTTTCGGAGACCCAGTACTTC.